Detailed here is one T cell receptor (beta chain). No antigen is known for it. The data belong to a study of chemoradiotherapy in HPV16-positive cancers. Study information: Candidate HPV-specific T-cell clones and common TCR motifs came from functional assays in a couple of HPV16-positive patients.

V was trimmed by 0 bases and J by 7 bases, leaving 11 bases between them. Germline CDR1 SGDLS, CDR2 YYNGEE. The CDR3 consists of 14 residues. Broader study findings: Functional assays defining HPV-specific T cells used only a couple of HPV16-positive patients. Better recurrence-free survival went with HPV-responsive T-cell expansion in HPV16-positive patients. Candidate HPV-specific clones and E7-related TCR motifs grew in tumor during treatment.

The data were produced by immunoSEQ multiplex PCR, yet TCRdb's version contains in-frame clones alone and is incomplete. The sample shows under 70,000 clones, more than 75% of them seen only once. This clonotype was sampled from a human donor with HPV-associated anogenital cancer. The genes are TRBV9 and TRBJ2-1; D is unresolved. The sequencing used blood, collected from a patient who underwent chemoradiotherapy. The CDR3 coding sequence is TGTGCCAGCAGCGTAGAAGATAGTTGGAATGAGCAGTTCTTC. It encodes CASSVEDSWNEQFF.